This T cell receptor (beta chain) was documented in a study of shared clonotypes between healthy human individuals. In the case of this clone: What it recognizes is unknown.

The table came from immunoSEQ multiplex PCR; TCRdb's copy has only in-frame clones and leaves some out. The table has 2.3 million or so clones, 85% to 95% seen once. V was pared by 0 bases and J by 4 bases, with 7 bases between. The V gene's germline CDR1 is MGHRA and CDR2 YSYEKL. This CDR3 has 14 residues. Findings of the study overall: Larger estimated richness was generally seen in naive subsets than in memory subsets.

The V call is TRBV4-1, the J call TRBJ2-1; D remains ambiguous. This TCR came from a man aged 18 to 35 in good health. Some clones in this sample may be carry-over from other donors' samples. The material sequenced was naive CD4+ T cells from PBMCs. Specified subset: CD45RA+ positively selected. The CDR3 DNA reads TGCGCCAGCAGCCAAGATACCCGGTACAATGAGCAGTTCTTC. Translating gives CASSQDTRYNEQFF.